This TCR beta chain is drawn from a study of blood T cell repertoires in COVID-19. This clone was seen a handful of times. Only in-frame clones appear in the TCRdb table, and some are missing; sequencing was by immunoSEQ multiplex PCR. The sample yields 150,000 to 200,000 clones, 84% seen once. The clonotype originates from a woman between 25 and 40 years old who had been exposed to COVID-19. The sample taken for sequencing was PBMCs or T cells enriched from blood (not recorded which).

The CDR3 sequence is CASSQVAHTGVLGAAGNTIYF. In DNA form, the CDR3 reads TGCGCCAGCAGCCAAGTAGCACATACGGGGGTTTTAGGAGCGGCCGGAAACACCATATATTTT. The V gene is TRBV4-1, the J gene TRBJ1-3; D is possibly TRBD1 (5 bases). Looked up from germline, CDR1 is MGHRA and CDR2 is YSYEKL. V lost 1 base, J lost 4 bases, and 29 bases lay in between. The CDR3 contains 21 residues.